This TCR beta chain was sequenced for a study of OX40 agonist ivuxolimab in advanced cancers. General study findings and limits: A proportion of nonresponders additionally exhibited low normalized T-cell clonal expansion. Among T cells, CD8+ cells averaged more expanded clones than CD4+ cells.

Profiling relied on immunoSEQ multiplex PCR, and the TCRdb table lists in-frame clones only, not all of them. Of 25,000 to 35,000 clones listed, around 86% are singletons. In regard to this clone: Its antigen is not identified.

This CDR3 is built from 15 residues. The V gene's germline CDR1 is MGHRA and CDR2 YSYEKL. J lost 7 bases, V lost 0 bases, and 7 bases had no gene match. Sequencing was performed on CD4+ or CD8+ T cells sorted from blood, taken in a trial of the OX40 agonist ivuxolimab. The TCR comes from an adult with an advanced solid tumor such as melanoma, head and neck, liver or kidney cancer. The V and J genes are TRBV4-1 and TRBJ2-7; TRBD2 matches at 9 bases. For the CDR3, the DNA is TGCGCCAGCAGCCAAGAGGCGGGGGGGCCTCGGGAGCAGTACTTC. Translating gives CASSQEAGGPREQYF.